The next 31 T cell receptor beta chains were all read from a single sample in a study of T cell repertoires in cytomegalovirus infection. These TCRs are of unknown antigen specificity. TCRdb reprocessed the reads with MiXCR, giving one entry per CDR3 protein. The sample consists of hundreds of thousands of distinct CDR3 sequences, about 30% of them appearing once. The sample here was cultured PBMCs, taken from culture after CMV antigen stimulation. These receptors were taken from a human donor in good health (CMV status not recorded). Some clones in this sample may be carry-over from other donors' samples.

This chain uses TRBV10-3 with TRBJ2-7; 10 bases match TRBD1. The germline CDR1 and CDR2 sequences are ENHRY and SYGVKD. CDR3 length: 15 residues. After removal of 3 bases from V and 5 bases from J, the junction contained 7 bases not matched to a gene. CDR3 in DNA: TGTGCCATCAGTGACCCGGGACAGGGGTTCCACGAGCAGTACTTC. Its protein is CAISDPGQGFHEQYF.

V and J are TRBV29-1 and TRBJ1-1, with 9 bases aligning to TRBD1. The CDR3 is made up of 14 amino acids. Germline trimming cut 5 bases from V and 4 bases from J; bases unmatched to any gene: 8. CDR1 SQVTM and CDR2 ANQGSEA come from the germline V gene. The CDR3 region has the DNA TGCAGCGTTAGGGGGGGGACAGGGACCACTGAAGCTTTCTTT. Translated: CSVRGGTGTTEAFF.

This chain uses TRBV7-2 with TRBJ2-1; TRBD1 or TRBD2 may be the D gene (5 bases each). The CDR3 extends over 14 amino acids. Trimming removed 5 bases at V and 8 bases at J, with 16 bases between. Germline V CDR1 and CDR2: SGHTA, FQGNSA. The CDR3 bases are TGTGCCAGCAGCACGGGGCCCCTTAGGTATGAGCAGTTCTTC. This gives the protein CASSTGPLRYEQFF.

This clonotype was observed once. The chain recombines TRBV12-3 or TRBV12-4 with TRBJ2-1, with 10 bases aligning to TRBD2. J gave up 4 bases and V 6 bases, and 3 bases lay outside the gene matches. This CDR3 is built from 14 residues. In DNA, the CDR3 is TGTGCCAGCAGGAGAGCGGGAGGGTACAATGAGCAGTTCTTC. It translates to CASRRAGGYNEQFF.

V and J are TRBV7-6 and TRBJ2-2; no reliable D call. Germline V gene sequence: CDR1 SGHVS, CDR2 FNYEAQ. CDR3 length: 14 residues. V was trimmed by 1 base and J by 5 bases, leaving 8 bases between them. In nucleotides, the CDR3 is TGTGCCAGCAGCTTAGTTCTCGGGACCGGGGAGCTGTTTTTT. It yields the protein CASSLVLGTGELFF.

The sample holds many counts of this clonotype. The chain uses TRBV7-2 and TRBJ2-4; either TRBD1 or TRBD2 may fit D (6 bases each). CDR3 length: 14 residues. The V gene's germline CDR1 is SGHTA and CDR2 FQGNSA. Trimming pared 5 bases from V and 6 bases from J, leaving 14 bases between. The CDR3 coding sequence is TGTGCCAGCAGCGCACAGGAGGGGGGAAACATTCAGTACTTC. As protein: CASSAQEGGNIQYF.

In its sample, this clonotype was seen a few times. The chain links TRBV12-3 or TRBV12-4 to TRBJ1-6, with D uncertain. Trimming removed 3 bases from V and 6 bases from J, with 9 bases in between. The CDR3 length is 14 residues. The CDR3 here is CASSFEGSNSPLHF. The CDR3 DNA sequence: TGTGCCAGCAGTTTTGAGGGCAGTAATTCACCCCTCCACTTT.

The V and J genes are TRBV4-3 and TRBJ1-5; possibly TRBD1 for D (5 bases). Germline V gene lookup returns CDR1 LGHNA and CDR2 YSLEER. V lost 0 bases, J lost 6 bases, and 12 bases lay in between. The CDR3 is 15 amino acids. The CDR3, as DNA: TGCGCCAGCAGCCAAGAGAAGCAGGGTTCTCAGCCCCAGCATTTT. Its protein is CASSQEKQGSQPQHF.

The chain links TRBV6-1 to TRBJ2-7, with a tentative D call TRBD2 (7 bases). Per the germline V gene, CDR1 is MNHNS and CDR2 is SASEGT. This CDR3 comprises 13 residues. Trimming cost V 11 bases and J 5 bases, with 19 bases left between them. CDR3 DNA: TGTGCCTCCGAGAGGGGGGGCCCCCACGAGCAGTACTTC. Its translation: CASERGGPHEQYF.

This clonotype occurred many times. CDR3 sequence: CASSRLAGGIGELFF. CDR3 DNA sequence: TGTGCCAGCAGCAGACTAGCGGGAGGTATCGGGGAGCTGTTTTTT. The chain carries TRBV7-2 and TRBJ2-2; 13 nucleotides match TRBD2. This CDR3 region has 15 residues. J gave up 7 bases and V 5 bases, and 4 bases lay outside the gene matches. The germline gives CDR1 SGHTA, CDR2 FQGNSA. Based on the CDR3 plus reference TRBV7-2 and TRBJ2-2, the full variable domain is GAGVSQSPSNKVTEKGKDVELRCDPISGHTALYWYRQSLGQGLEFLIYFQGNSAPDKSGLPSDRFSAERTGGSVSTLTIQRTQQEDSAVYLCASSRLAGGIGELFFGEGSRLTVL.

The sample holds a few counts of this clonotype. The V call is TRBV6-1, the J call TRBJ2-2, with 7 bases aligning to TRBD2. The ends lost 1 base at V and 3 bases at J; junction bases unmatched: 5. The CDR3 spans 16 residues. Germline assignment: CDR1 MNHNS and CDR2 SASEGT. The CDR3 DNA follows: TGTGCCAGCAGTGAAGTCGGGGGGATCTACACCGGGGAGCTGTTTTTT. This translates into CASSEVGGIYTGELFF.

The chain joins TRBV7-6 to TRBJ2-7; 7 bases align to TRBD1. Germline CDR1 is SGHVS and CDR2 is FNYEAQ. The CDR3 covers 14 residues. V trimming: 1 base; J trimming: 6 bases; junction bases outside the gene matches: 6. The CDR3 region has the DNA TGTGCCAGCAGCTTAGGTGGGGGACAGTCCGAGCAGTACTTC. Translating gives CASSLGGGQSEQYF.

This clonotype was picked up a small number of times. The rearrangement uses TRBV4-1 and TRBJ2-1; no reliable D call. This CDR3 has 12 amino acids. V shed 2 bases and J shed 8 bases, with 7 bases lying between them. Germline lookup yields CDR1 MGHRA and CDR2 YSYEKL. This chain's CDR3 is CASSQPSDEQFF. CDR3 nucleotide sequence: TGCGCCAGCAGCCAACCTAGTGATGAGCAGTTCTTC.

This clonotype was observed a few times. This chain joins TRBV6-6 and TRBJ2-1, with a possible D match to TRBD1 (6 bases). V dropped 5 bases and J dropped 7 bases, with 18 bases sitting between them. The CDR3 is made up of 15 amino acids. From germline, CDR1 is MNHNY and CDR2 SVGAGI (reference sequence). CDR3 in DNA: TGTGCCAGCAGTCCGGTCGGACAGAGGAGAAATGAGCAGTTCTTC. It codes for CASSPVGQRRNEQFF.

This chain connects TRBV20-1 to TRBJ2-3; 11 bases fit TRBD2. Losses at the gene ends were 1 base for V and 3 bases for J; bases not matched to a gene: 9. This CDR3 contains 17 residues. Germline lookup yields CDR1 DFQATT and CDR2 SNEGSKA (reference sequence). The CDR3 coding sequence is TGCAGTGCTAGAGCCCATCTCCTAGCGGGAGGAACAGATACGCAGTATTTT. Amino acid sequence: CSARAHLLAGGTDTQYF.

The chain combines TRBV6-2 or TRBV6-3 with TRBJ2-1; 8 bases match TRBD2. V trimming: 4 bases; J trimming: 7 bases; junction bases outside the gene matches: 12. This CDR3 has 16 residues. Germline-derived CDR1 and CDR2 are MNHEY and SVGEGT. CDR3 bases: TGTGCCAGCAGTTCCCGGACTAGCAGGGTCTTAAATGAGCAGTTCTTC. Translating gives CASSSRTSRVLNEQFF.

The rearrangement joins TRBV2 to TRBJ1-1; no reliable D call. V lost 6 bases, J lost 0 bases, and 11 bases lay in between. In germline, CDR1 is SNHLY, CDR2 FYNNEI. The CDR3 is made up of 14 amino acids. Here the CDR3 DNA reads TGTGCCAGCAGCATCCTTATTCTGAACACTGAAGCTTTCTTT. Translation: CASSILILNTEAFF.

The table lists this clonotype with a few counts. V is TRBV6-1 and J is TRBJ2-2; D may be TRBD1 or TRBD2 (5 bases each). This CDR3 spans 14 amino acids. Deletions cut 8 bases from V and 8 bases from J, with 18 bases between. Per the germline V gene, CDR1 is MNHNS and CDR2 is SASEGT. CDR3 protein: CASRRDHTAGELFF. The CDR3 region has the DNA TGTGCCAGCCGCCGGGACCACACGGCGGGGGAGCTGTTTTTT.

V usage is TRBV5-6 and J usage is TRBJ2-5; the D is unclear. The CDR3 sequence is 12 residues long. CDR1 and CDR2 (germline): SGHDT, YYEEEE. V was clipped by 0 bases and J by 7 bases, with 7 bases between them. CDR3 DNA: TGTGCCAGCAGCTTGGGTGTCAGGACCCAGTACTTC. It encodes CASSLGVRTQYF.

The chain couples TRBV20-1 to TRBJ2-2, with D perhaps TRBD1 or TRBD2 (5 bases each). Germline CDR1 and CDR2: DFQATT and SNEGSKA (reference sequence). The ends were cut back, 1 base at V and 0 bases at J, with 9 bases in the middle. The CDR3 has 15 amino acids. The CDR3 DNA sequence: TGCAGTGCTAGAGCTCTGGGGGCGAACACCGGGGAGCTGTTTTTT. This gives the protein CSARALGANTGELFF.

This clonotype was observed once. V gene TRBV12-3 or TRBV12-4 combines with J gene TRBJ2-7, with 16 bases lining up with TRBD2. V trimming: 5 bases; J trimming: 6 bases; junction bases outside the gene matches: 10. The CDR3 totals 17 residues. The CDR3: CASSPGTSGGAFSEQYF. CDR3 DNA: TGTGCCAGCAGTCCAGGGACTAGCGGGGGGGCCTTTAGCGAGCAGTACTTC.

The CDR3 region has the DNA TGTGCCAGCAGCGTAGGACTAGCGGGTCACTTCTACAATGAGCAGTTCTTC. It encodes CASSVGLAGHFYNEQFF. V and J are TRBV9 and TRBJ2-1, with 10 bases identical to TRBD2. Losses at the gene ends were 0 bases for V and 3 bases for J; bases not matched to a gene: 6. In germline, CDR1 is SGDLS, CDR2 YYNGEE. The CDR3 consists of 17 residues.

V gene TRBV19 combines with J gene TRBJ2-1, with no clear D. Trimming took off 7 bases at V and 6 bases at J, with 13 bases between the two ends. This CDR3 is 13 amino acids long. Per the germline V gene, CDR1 is LNHDA and CDR2 is SQIVND (reference sequence). In DNA, the CDR3 is TGTGCCAGTAAGGTCCTGCTAGTCAATGAGCAGTTCTTC. It specifies CASKVLLVNEQFF.

This clonotype was counted ten times or more. This chain connects TRBV7-8 to TRBJ1-1, with D perhaps TRBD1 (6 bases). Looked up from germline, CDR1 is SGHVS and CDR2 is FQNEAQ. V was clipped by 8 bases and J by 0 bases, with 13 bases between them. The CDR3 totals 14 residues. The CDR3 reads CASAGAPMNTEAFF. The CDR3 DNA reads as TGTGCCAGCGCAGGGGCCCCCATGAACACTGAAGCTTTCTTT.

The V and J genes are TRBV29-1 and TRBJ2-5; D is possibly TRBD1 (6 bases). CDR1 is SQVTM and CDR2 is ANQGSEA in the germline V gene. Trimming removed 1 base at V and 1 base at J, with 16 bases between. This CDR3 region has 16 residues. The CDR3: CSVEGIPGAVQETQYF. CDR3 in DNA: TGCAGCGTTGAAGGGATCCCAGGGGCCGTCCAAGAGACCCAGTACTTC.

V is TRBV6-2 or TRBV6-3 and J is TRBJ2-7; 10 positions match TRBD2. The CDR3 contains 17 residues. Germline V CDR1 and CDR2: MNHEY, SVGEGT. Unmatched junction bases numbered 11, after V lost 4 bases and J lost 2 bases. CDR3 in amino acids: CASSFRRVAGGTYEQYF. CDR3 coding DNA: TGTGCCAGCAGTTTCCGCCGTGTAGCGGGAGGAACCTACGAGCAGTACTTC.

This clonotype was picked up a small number of times. This rearrangement joins TRBV15 to TRBJ1-5, with D possibly matching TRBD1 (5 bases). Per the germline V gene, CDR1 is LNHNV and CDR2 is YYDKDF (reference sequence). V was trimmed by 5 bases and J by 6 bases, leaving 8 bases between them. CDR3 length equals 12 residues. CDR3 DNA: TGTGCCACCAGCCCTAGGGGTCAGCCCCAGCATTTT. Its translation: CATSPRGQPQHF.

A few counts support this clonotype. This chain links TRBV7-2 with TRBJ2-5; D is ambiguous. The CDR3 is 13 residues long. From germline, CDR1 is SGHTA and CDR2 FQGNSA. Trimming left V 5 bases short and J 3 bases short, with 10 bases between. The chain's CDR3 is CASSAPPEETQYF. DNA for the CDR3: TGTGCCAGCAGCGCCCCCCCGGAAGAGACCCAGTACTTC.

This clonotype was seen more than once but under ten times. This chain uses TRBV29-1 with TRBJ1-1; D uncertain. The germline gives CDR1 SQVTM, CDR2 ANQGSEA. The V end was cut by 1 base, the J end by 5 bases, with 8 bases between. CDR3 length: 12 residues. CDR3: CSVEGPQTEAFF. For the CDR3, the DNA is TGCAGCGTTGAAGGGCCCCAAACTGAAGCTTTCTTT.

CDR3 nucleotide sequence: TGTGCCAGCAGCTTAGGATATAATGAAAAACTGTTTTTT. Its translation is CASSLGYNEKLFF. The genes are TRBV7-8 and TRBJ1-4; D remains ambiguous. V was trimmed by 1 base and J by 4 bases, leaving 4 bases between them. The germline V gene encodes CDR1 SGHVS and CDR2 FQNEAQ. This CDR3 spans 13 amino acids.

In its sample, this clonotype was seen a few times. The chain recombines TRBV7-6 with TRBJ2-5, with a possible D match to TRBD1 (5 bases). Germline CDR1 is SGHVS and CDR2 is FNYEAQ. The V end lost 5 bases, the J end lost 5 bases, and 15 bases lay between the germline ends. The CDR3 covers 14 residues. The CDR3 nucleotides are TGTGCCAGCAGCCCGACGTGGGGCCTGGAGACCCAGTACTTC. It specifies CASSPTWGLETQYF. Filled out from reference TRBV7-6 and TRBJ2-5, the complete variable domain reads GAGVSQSPRYKVTKRGQDVALRCDPISGHVSLYWYRQALGQGPEFLTYFNYEAQQDKSGLPNDRFSAERPEGSISTLTIQRTEQRDSAMYRCASSPTWGLETQYFGPGTRLLVL.